A selection of T cell receptor beta chains follows, all from one sample in a study of post-analysis software for immune sequencing data. TCRdb reanalysed the PCR reads using MiXCR and keeps one entry per CDR3 protein. The sample lists 350,000 to 500,000 distinct CDR3 sequences; about 40% were seen once. The sequencing sample was made of blood. The receptor set was obtained from a girl aged 2 to 10 with multiple sclerosis. Each CDR3 is given with its conserved first and last residue. The order of the fields is V gene, CDR3 protein.

>TRBV12-3/TRBV12-4
CASSFTGTGANVLTF
>TRBV6-2/TRBV6-3
CASSYEGETTDTQYF
>TRBV7-9
CASSRLAHEQYF
>TRBV3-1
CASSDLAGGPYEQFF
>TRBV6-6
CASSPFNTEAFF
>TRBV7-9
CASSFLGQGRDTQYF
>TRBV19
CASTDRQGRLETQYF
>TRBV28
CASSQGTSGVFQETQYF
>TRBV12-3/TRBV12-4
CASREAVTYNEQYF
>TRBV7-6
CASSRLAGGQETQYF
>TRBV18
CASSPGSPGVQLGQYF
>TRBV15
CATSSGRGEQYF
>TRBV5-1
CASSLVAGKQFF
>TRBV10-2
CASSEAANTEAFF
>TRBV3-1
CASSHRQAGNYGYTF
>TRBV21-1
CASSKDVAGPIGTDTQYF
>TRBV4-1
CASSLWGANNEQFF
>TRBV4-3
CASSHEQRISGANVLTF
>TRBV7-6
CASSLASGYSYEQYF
>TRBV28
CASSPRGHGNQPQHF
>TRBV20-1
CSARDFMGTSGIDTQYF
>TRBV18
CASSPSRGTFLPEQYF
>TRBV3-1
CASSPASGTYEQYF